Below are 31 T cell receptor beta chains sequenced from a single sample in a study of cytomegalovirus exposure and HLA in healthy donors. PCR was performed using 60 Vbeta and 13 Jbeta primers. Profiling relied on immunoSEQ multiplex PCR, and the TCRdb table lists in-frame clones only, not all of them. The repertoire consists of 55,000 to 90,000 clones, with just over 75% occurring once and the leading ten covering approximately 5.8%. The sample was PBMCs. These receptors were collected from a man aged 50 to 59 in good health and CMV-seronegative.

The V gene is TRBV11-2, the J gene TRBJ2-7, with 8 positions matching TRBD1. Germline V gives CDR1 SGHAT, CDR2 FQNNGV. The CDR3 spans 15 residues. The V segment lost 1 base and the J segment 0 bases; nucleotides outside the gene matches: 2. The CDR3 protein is CASSLAQGDSYEQYF. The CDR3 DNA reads TGTGCCAGCAGCTTAGCACAGGGGGACTCCTACGAGCAGTACTTC.

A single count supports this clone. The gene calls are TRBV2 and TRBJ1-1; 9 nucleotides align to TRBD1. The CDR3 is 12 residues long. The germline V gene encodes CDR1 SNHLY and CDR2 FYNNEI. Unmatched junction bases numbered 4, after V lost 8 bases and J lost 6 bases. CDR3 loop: CASVRQGAEAFF. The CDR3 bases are TGTGCCAGCGTAAGACAGGGGGCTGAAGCTTTCTTT.

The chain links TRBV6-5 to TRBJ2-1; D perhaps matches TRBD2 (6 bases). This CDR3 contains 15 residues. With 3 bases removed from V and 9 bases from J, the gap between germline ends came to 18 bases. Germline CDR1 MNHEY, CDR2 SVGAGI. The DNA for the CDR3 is TGTGCCAGCAGTTATCCCTCGACTAGAGTAAGTGAGCAGTTCTTC. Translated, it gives CASSYPSTRVSEQFF.

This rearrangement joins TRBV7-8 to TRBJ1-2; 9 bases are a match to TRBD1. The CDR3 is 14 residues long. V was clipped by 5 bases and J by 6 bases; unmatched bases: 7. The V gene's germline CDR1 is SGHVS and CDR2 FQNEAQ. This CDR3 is CASSPRGTGHGYTF. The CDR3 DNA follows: TGTGCCAGCAGCCCGAGGGGGACAGGGCATGGCTACACCTTC.

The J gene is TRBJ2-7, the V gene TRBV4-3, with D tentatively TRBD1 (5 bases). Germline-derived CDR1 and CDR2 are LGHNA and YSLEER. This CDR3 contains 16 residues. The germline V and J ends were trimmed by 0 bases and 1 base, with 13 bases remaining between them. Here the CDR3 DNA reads TGCGCCAGCAGCCAAGATTATAGGGGTACTTCCTACGAGCAGTACTTC. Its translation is CASSQDYRGTSYEQYF.

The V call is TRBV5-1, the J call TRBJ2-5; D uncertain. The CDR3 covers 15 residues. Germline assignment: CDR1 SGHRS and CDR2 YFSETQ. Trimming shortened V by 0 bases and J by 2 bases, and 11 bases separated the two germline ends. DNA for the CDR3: TGCGCCAGCAGCTTGGTTTCTACCAAACAAGAGACCCAGTACTTC. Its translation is CASSLVSTKQETQYF. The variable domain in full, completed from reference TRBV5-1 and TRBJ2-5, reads KAGVTQTPRYLIKTRGQQVTLSCSPISGHRSVSWYQQTPGQGLQFLFEYFSETQRNKGNFPGRFSGRQFSNSRSEMNVSTLELGDSALYLCASSLVSTKQETQYFGPGTRLLVL.

In DNA, the CDR3 is TGCGCCAGCAGCCAGCCACAGGGGATACCTCCGGGCGAGCAGTACTTC. Its translation is CASSQPQGIPPGEQYF. This chain connects TRBV4-1 to TRBJ2-7, with 7 bases fitting TRBD1. The V gene end was trimmed by 3 bases and the J gene end by 6 bases; junction bases not matched to a gene: 14. Germline V gene data show CDR1 as MGHRA and CDR2 as YSYEKL. CDR3 length: 16 amino acids.

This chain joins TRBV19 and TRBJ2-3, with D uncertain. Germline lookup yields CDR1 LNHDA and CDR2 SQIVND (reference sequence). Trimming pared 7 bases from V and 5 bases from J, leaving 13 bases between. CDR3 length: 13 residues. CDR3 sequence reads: CASNDGRQDTQYF. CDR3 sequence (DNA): TGTGCCAGTAATGACGGAAGACAAGATACGCAGTATTTT.

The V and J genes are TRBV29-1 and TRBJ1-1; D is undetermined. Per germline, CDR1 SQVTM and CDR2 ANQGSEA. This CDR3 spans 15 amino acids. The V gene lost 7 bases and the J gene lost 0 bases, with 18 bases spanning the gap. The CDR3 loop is CSATRGNMVNTEAFF. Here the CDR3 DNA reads TGCAGCGCAACACGAGGGAATATGGTGAACACTGAAGCTTTCTTT.

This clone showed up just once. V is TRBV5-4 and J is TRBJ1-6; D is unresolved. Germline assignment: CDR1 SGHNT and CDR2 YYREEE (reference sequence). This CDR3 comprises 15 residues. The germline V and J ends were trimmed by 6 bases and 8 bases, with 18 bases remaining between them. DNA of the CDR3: TGTGCCAGCACTCAGACAACTTCTTCTGATTCACCCCTCCACTTT. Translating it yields CASTQTTSSDSPLHF.

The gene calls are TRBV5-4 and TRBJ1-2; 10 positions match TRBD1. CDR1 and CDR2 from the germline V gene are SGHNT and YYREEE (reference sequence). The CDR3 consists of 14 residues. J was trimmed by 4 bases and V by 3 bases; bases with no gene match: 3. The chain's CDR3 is CASSSRDRGYGYTF. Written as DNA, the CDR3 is TGTGCCAGCAGCTCCCGGGACAGGGGCTATGGCTACACCTTC. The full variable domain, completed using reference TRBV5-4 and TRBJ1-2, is ETGVTQSPTHLIKTRGQQVTLRCSSQSGHNTVSWYQQALGQGPQFIFQYYREEENGRGNFPPRFSGLQFPNYSSELNVNALELDDSALYLCASSSRDRGYGYTFGSGTRLTVV.

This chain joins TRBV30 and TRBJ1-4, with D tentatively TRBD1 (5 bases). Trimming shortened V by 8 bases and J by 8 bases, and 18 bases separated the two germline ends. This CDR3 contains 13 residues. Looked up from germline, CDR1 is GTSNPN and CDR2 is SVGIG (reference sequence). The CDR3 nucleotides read TGTGCCATATCCGGGACTGCGGGGGAAAAACTGTTTTTT. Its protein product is CAISGTAGEKLFF.

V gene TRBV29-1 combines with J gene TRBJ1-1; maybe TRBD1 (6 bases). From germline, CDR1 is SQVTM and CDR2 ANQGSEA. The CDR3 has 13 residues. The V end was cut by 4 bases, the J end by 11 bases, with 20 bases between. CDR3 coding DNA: TGCAGCGTTGGTCGGGGTACAGGGTCCGACGCTTTCTTT. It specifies CSVGRGTGSDAFF. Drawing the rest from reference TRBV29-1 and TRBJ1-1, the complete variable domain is SAVISQKPSRDICQRGTSLTIQCQVDSQVTMMFWYRQQPGQSLTLIATANQGSEATYESGFVIDKFPISRPNLTFSTLTVSNMSPEDSSIYLCSVGRGTGSDAFFGQGTRLTVV.

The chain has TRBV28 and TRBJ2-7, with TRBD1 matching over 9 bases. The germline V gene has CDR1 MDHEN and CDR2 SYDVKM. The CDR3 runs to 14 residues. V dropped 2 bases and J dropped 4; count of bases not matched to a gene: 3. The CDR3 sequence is CASSLTGGRYEQYF. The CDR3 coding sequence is TGTGCCAGCAGTTTAACAGGGGGCAGATACGAGCAGTACTTC.

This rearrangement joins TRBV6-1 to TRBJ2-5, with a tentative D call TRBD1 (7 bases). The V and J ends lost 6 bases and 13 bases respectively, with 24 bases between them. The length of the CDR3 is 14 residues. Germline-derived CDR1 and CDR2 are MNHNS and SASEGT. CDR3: CASRGGGGTIIGYF. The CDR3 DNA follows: TGTGCCAGCAGGGGCGGAGGGGGCACTATCATAGGGTACTTC.

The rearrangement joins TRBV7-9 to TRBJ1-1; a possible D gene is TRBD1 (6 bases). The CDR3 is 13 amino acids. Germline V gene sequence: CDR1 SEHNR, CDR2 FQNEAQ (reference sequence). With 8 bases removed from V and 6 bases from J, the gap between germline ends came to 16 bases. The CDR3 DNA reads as TGTGCCAGCTCCCAACATGCAGGGGCTGAAGCTTTCTTT. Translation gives CASSQHAGAEAFF.

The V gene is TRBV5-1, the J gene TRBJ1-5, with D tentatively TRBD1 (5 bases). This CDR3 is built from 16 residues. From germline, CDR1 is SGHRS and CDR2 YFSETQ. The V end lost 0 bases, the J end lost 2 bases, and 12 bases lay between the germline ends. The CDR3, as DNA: TGCGCCAGCAGCTTGGGTCAGGGCGGGGGCAATCAGCCCCAGCATTTT. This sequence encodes CASSLGQGGGNQPQHF.

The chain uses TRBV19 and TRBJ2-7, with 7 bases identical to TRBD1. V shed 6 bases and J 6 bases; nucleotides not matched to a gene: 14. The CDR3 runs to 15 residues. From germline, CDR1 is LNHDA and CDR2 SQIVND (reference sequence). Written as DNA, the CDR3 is TGTGCCAGTAGCGTTGCAGGACAGGTTAGGGGCGAGCAGTACTTC. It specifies CASSVAGQVRGEQYF.

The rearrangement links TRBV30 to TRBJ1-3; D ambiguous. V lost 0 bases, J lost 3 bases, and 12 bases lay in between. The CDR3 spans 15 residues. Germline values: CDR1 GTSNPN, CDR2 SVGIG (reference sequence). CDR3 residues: CAWSVLTLSGNTIYF. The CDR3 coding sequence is TGTGCCTGGAGTGTACTCACTTTGAGTGGAAACACCATATATTTT.

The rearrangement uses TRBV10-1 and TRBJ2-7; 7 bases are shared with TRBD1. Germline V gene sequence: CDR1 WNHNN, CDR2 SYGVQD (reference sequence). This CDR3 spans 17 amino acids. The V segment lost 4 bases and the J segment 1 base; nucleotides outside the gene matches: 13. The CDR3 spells CASSAKKGIQGSYEQYF. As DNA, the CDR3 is TGCGCCAGCAGTGCGAAAAAGGGTATACAGGGGTCCTACGAGCAGTACTTC.

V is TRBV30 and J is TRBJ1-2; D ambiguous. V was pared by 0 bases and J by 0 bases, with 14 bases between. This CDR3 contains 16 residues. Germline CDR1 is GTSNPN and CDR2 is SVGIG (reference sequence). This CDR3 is CAWSVQTVQANYGYTF. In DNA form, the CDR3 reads TGTGCCTGGAGTGTACAGACGGTCCAAGCTAACTATGGCTACACCTTC.

CDR3 loop: CASIPQGSGNQPQHF. The CDR3 DNA reads TGTGCCAGTATCCCACAGGGATCGGGCAATCAGCCCCAGCATTTT. This chain links TRBV19 with TRBJ1-5; tentative D call: TRBD1 (6 bases). Germline V gene data show CDR1 as LNHDA and CDR2 as SQIVND (reference sequence). CDR3 length: 15 residues. The ends were cut back, 7 bases at V and 2 bases at J, with 15 bases in the middle.

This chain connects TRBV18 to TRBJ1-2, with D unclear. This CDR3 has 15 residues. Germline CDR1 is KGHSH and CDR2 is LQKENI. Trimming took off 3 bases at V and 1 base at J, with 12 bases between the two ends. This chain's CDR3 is CASSPYEQNNYGYTF. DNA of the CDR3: TGTGCCAGCTCACCTTACGAACAGAATAACTATGGCTACACCTTC.

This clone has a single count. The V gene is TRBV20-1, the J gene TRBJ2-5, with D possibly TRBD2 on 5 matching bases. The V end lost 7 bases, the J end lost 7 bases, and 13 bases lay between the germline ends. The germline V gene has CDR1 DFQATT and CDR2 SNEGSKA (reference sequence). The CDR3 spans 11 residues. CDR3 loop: CSVAEAVTQYF. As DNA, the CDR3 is TGCAGTGTGGCGGAGGCGGTGACCCAGTACTTC.

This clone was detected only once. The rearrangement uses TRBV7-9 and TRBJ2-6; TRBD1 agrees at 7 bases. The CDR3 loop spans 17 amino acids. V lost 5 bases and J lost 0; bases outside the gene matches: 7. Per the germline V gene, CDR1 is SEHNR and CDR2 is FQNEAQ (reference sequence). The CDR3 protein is CASSRRQGRSGANVLTF. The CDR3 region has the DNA TGTGCCAGCAGCCGCCGACAGGGCCGCTCTGGGGCCAACGTCCTGACTTTC.

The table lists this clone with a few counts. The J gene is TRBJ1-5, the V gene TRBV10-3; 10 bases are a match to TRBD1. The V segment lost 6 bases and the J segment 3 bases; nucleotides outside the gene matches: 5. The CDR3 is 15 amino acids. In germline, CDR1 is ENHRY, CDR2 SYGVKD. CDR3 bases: TGTGCCATCAGCAAAGGGACAGGGGTCAATCAGCCCCAGCATTTT. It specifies CAISKGTGVNQPQHF.

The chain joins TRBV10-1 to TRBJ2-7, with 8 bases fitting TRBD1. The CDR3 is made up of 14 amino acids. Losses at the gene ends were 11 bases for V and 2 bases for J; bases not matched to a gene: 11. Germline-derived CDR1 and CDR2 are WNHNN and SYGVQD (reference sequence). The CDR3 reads CAARTGQGPYEQYF. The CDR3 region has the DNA TGCGCCGCCCGAACCGGACAGGGCCCCTACGAGCAGTACTTC.

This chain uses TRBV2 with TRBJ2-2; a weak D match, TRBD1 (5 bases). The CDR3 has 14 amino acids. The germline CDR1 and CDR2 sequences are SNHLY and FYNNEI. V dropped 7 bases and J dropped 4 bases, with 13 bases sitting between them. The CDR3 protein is CASIGQGSTGELFF. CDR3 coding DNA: TGTGCCAGCATTGGCCAGGGCAGCACCGGGGAGCTGTTTTTT.

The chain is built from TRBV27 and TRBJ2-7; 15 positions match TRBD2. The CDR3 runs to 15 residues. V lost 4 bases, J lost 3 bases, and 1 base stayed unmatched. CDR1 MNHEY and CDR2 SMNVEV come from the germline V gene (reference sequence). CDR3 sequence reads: CASSSGLAGGYEQYF. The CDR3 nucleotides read TGTGCCAGCAGTTCGGGACTAGCGGGAGGCTACGAGCAGTACTTC.

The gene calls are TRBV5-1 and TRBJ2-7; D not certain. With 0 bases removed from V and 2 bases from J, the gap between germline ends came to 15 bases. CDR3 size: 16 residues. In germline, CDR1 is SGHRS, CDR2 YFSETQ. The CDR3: CASSLDGQILTYEQYF. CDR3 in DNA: TGCGCCAGCAGCTTGGATGGGCAGATTTTAACCTACGAGCAGTACTTC.

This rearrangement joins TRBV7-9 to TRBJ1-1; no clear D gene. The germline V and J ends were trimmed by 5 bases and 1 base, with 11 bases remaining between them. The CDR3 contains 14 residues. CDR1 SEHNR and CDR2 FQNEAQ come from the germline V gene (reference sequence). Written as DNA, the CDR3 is TGTGCCAGCAGCCGAGAGTCCCCGAACACTGAAGCTTTCTTT. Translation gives CASSRESPNTEAFF. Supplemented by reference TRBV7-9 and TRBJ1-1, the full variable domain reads DTGVSQNPRHKITKRGQNVTFRCDPISEHNRLYWYRQTLGQGPEFLTYFQNEAQLEKSRLLSDRFSAERPKGSFSTLEIQRTEQGDSAMYLCASSRESPNTEAFFGQGTRLTVV.